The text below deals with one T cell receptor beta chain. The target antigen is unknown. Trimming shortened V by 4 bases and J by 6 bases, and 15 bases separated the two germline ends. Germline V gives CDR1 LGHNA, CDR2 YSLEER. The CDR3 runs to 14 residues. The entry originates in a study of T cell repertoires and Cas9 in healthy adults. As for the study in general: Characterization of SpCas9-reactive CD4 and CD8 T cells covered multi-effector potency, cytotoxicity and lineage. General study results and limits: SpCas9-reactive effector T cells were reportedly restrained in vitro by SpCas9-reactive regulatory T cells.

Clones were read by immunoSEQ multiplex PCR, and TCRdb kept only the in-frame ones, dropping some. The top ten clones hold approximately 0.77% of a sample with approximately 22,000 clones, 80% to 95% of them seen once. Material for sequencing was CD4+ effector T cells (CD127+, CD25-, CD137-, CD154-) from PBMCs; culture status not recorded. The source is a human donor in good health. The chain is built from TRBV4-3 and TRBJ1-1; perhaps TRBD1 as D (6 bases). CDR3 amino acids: CASSLYTGQAEAFF. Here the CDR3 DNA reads TGCGCCAGCAGCCTATACACAGGGCAGGCTGAAGCTTTCTTT.